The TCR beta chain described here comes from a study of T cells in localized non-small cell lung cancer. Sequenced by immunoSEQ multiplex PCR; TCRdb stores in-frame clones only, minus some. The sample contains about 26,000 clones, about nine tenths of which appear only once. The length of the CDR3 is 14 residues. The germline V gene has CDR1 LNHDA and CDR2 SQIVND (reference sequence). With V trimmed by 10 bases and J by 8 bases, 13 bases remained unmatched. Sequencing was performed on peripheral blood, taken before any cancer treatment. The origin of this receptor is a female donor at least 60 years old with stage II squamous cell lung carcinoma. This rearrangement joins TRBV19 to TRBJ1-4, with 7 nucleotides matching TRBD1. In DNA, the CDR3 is TGTGCCACCCAAAGAAGGGGGCGGCAAGAAAAACTGTTTTTT. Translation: CATQRRGRQEKLFF.